These 24 T cell receptor beta chains were all obtained from the same sample, sequenced in a study of T cells after yellow fever vaccination. Using its own MiXCR run on the 5' RACE reads, TCRdb lists one record per CDR3 protein. This table holds 70,000 to 80,000 distinct CDR3 sequences, around 7.8% found once. Material: CD8+ T cells sorted from PBMCs, obtained more than 8 days after the first yellow fever vaccination. These receptors all come from a man between 18 and 29 years old who received the YFV17D yellow fever vaccine.

This clonotype was recorded at least ten times. The chain has TRBV7-6 and TRBJ1-1; perhaps TRBD1 as D (5 bases). Trimming shortened V by 1 base and J by 1 base, and 16 bases separated the two germline ends. Germline V gives CDR1 SGHVS, CDR2 FNYEAQ. This CDR3 has 17 amino acids. CDR3 in DNA: TGTGCCAGCAGCTTAGGGTCCGGGGCAAGAGGGAACACTGAAGCTTTCTTT. Translating gives CASSLGSGARGNTEAFF.

The sample holds many counts of this clonotype. This sequence joins TRBV6-5 and TRBJ2-2; no firm D call. V lost 2 bases and J 5 bases, leaving 6 bases between the germline ends. This CDR3 contains 13 residues. Germline loops: CDR1 MNHEY, CDR2 SVGAGI. The CDR3 loop is CASSYGRTGELFF. The CDR3 nucleotides read TGTGCCAGCAGTTACGGCAGAACCGGGGAGCTGTTTTTT.

The chain combines TRBV6-2 or TRBV6-3 with TRBJ2-1; possibly TRBD1 or TRBD2 for D (5 bases each). The length of the CDR3 is 17 residues. The germline V and J ends were trimmed by 2 bases and 10 bases, with 24 bases remaining between them. From germline, CDR1 is MNHEY and CDR2 SVGEGT. The CDR3 is CASSYRGSLLGSGEQFF. CDR3 nucleotide sequence: TGTGCCAGCAGTTACAGGGGCAGCCTTCTGGGGTCGGGGGAGCAGTTCTTC.

This clonotype was counted at least ten times. V is TRBV4-3 and J is TRBJ2-2; 10 nucleotides agree with TRBD2. V shed 4 bases and J 6 bases; nucleotides not matched to a gene: 5. The CDR3 loop spans 15 amino acids. Germline CDR1 is LGHNA and CDR2 is YSLEER. The CDR3 loop reads CASSPLAGVAGELFF. CDR3 DNA sequence: TGCGCCAGCAGCCCTCTAGCGGGGGTGGCCGGGGAGCTGTTTTTT.

This clonotype occurred a few times. This chain uses TRBV12-3 or TRBV12-4 with TRBJ1-5; unclear D gene. With 9 bases removed from V and 5 bases from J, the gap between germline ends came to 5 bases. The CDR3 contains 10 residues. The CDR3, as DNA: TGTGCCAGTGGAGATCAGCCCCAGCATTTT. Its protein is CASGDQPQHF.

This chain joins TRBV12-3 or TRBV12-4 and TRBJ2-2; weak D call: TRBD2 (6 bases). The CDR3 consists of 14 residues. Trimming shortened V by 3 bases and J by 7 bases, and 12 bases separated the two germline ends. CDR3 residues: CASSFGGPGGELFF. The CDR3 DNA follows: TGTGCCAGCAGTTTCGGGGGTCCCGGCGGGGAGCTGTTTTTT.

This clonotype has at least ten counts. J is TRBJ2-5 and V is TRBV12-3 or TRBV12-4; 7 bases match TRBD2. The CDR3 length is 15 residues. V lost 7 bases to trimming and J lost 5 bases; unmatched junction nucleotides: 13. CDR3 residues: CASTYRDYLGETQYF. The CDR3 DNA reads TGTGCCAGCACCTACCGGGACTACCTGGGGGAGACCCAGTACTTC.

The rearrangement links TRBV9 to TRBJ2-3; 9 positions match TRBD1. V shed 4 bases, J shed 6 bases, and the junction held 9 bases outside the gene matches. Germline CDR1 is SGDLS and CDR2 is YYNGEE. This CDR3 spans 15 amino acids. CDR3 bases: TGTGCCAGCAGCCCAGGGGACAGGGCCCCCGATACGCAGTATTTT. As protein: CASSPGDRAPDTQYF.

This clonotype was observed a single time. A much larger clone lies one base from this, so it may be a read error. CDR3 in DNA: TGTGCCAGCAGCGACTCAGGGGGCAACAGTGAAGCTTTCTTT. Translated, it gives CASSDSGGNSEAFF. This chain connects TRBV7-2 to TRBJ1-1; 8 bases agree with TRBD1. The CDR3 runs 14 residues. Germline V CDR1 and CDR2: SGHTA, FQGNSA. Supplemented by reference TRBV7-2 and TRBJ1-1, the full variable domain reads GAGVSQSPSNKVTEKGKDVELRCDPISGHTALYWYRQSLGQGLEFLIYFQGNSAPDKSGLPSDRFSAERTGGSVSTLTIQRTQQEDSAVYLCASSDSGGNSEAFFGQGTRLTVV.

This clonotype was recorded many times. J is TRBJ1-2 and V is TRBV2; 11 bases are shared with TRBD1. CDR1 is SNHLY and CDR2 is FYNNEI in the germline V gene. The V and J ends lost 6 bases and 7 bases, in that order; junction bases with no gene match: 1. This CDR3 contains 12 residues. This CDR3 is CASRDRGPGYTF. CDR3 nucleotides: TGTGCCAGCAGGGACAGGGGGCCTGGCTACACCTTC. Complete variable domain (other parts from reference TRBV2 and TRBJ1-2): EPEVTQTPSHQVTQMGQEVILRCVPISNHLYFYWYRQILGQKVEFLVSFYNNEISEKSEIFDDQFSVERPDGSNFTLKIRSTKLEDSAMYFCASRDRGPGYTFGSGTRLTVV.

This clonotype was observed at least ten times. The chain has TRBV12-3 or TRBV12-4 and TRBJ1-1; D is unclear. Trimming stripped 5 bases from V and 2 bases from J, with 12 bases between. The CDR3 length is 14 residues. CDR3: CASSTTDTNTEAFF. CDR3 coding DNA: TGTGCCAGCAGTACTACAGATACTAACACTGAAGCTTTCTTT.

The genes are TRBV4-1 and TRBJ2-7; D call uncertain. The germline V gene has CDR1 MGHRA and CDR2 YSYEKL. The CDR3 has 14 amino acids. V was pared by 5 bases and J by 1 base, with 12 bases between. CDR3 nucleotide sequence: TGCGCCAGCAGCTCGCAACTGCTTTCCTACGAGCAGTACTTC. This sequence encodes CASSSQLLSYEQYF.

The gene calls are TRBV12-3 or TRBV12-4 and TRBJ1-1, with no clear D. There are 12 residues in the CDR3. With 4 bases removed from V and 1 base from J, the gap between germline ends came to 4 bases. CDR3 nucleotide sequence: TGTGCCAGCAGTTCAAGGAACACTGAAGCTTTCTTT. Protein product: CASSSRNTEAFF.

This clonotype was counted ten times or more. The CDR3 reads CSVDDRAQETQYF. The CDR3 region has the DNA TGCAGCGTAGACGACAGGGCTCAAGAGACCCAGTACTTC. The chain has TRBV29-1 and TRBJ2-5; 7 bases align to TRBD1. The CDR3 loop spans 13 amino acids. Unmatched junction bases numbered 6, after V lost 6 bases and J lost 2 bases. Germline CDR1 and CDR2: SQVTM and ANQGSEA.

This clonotype was recorded at least ten times. The V gene is TRBV7-9, the J gene TRBJ2-5; TRBD2 might be the D (6 bases). This CDR3 has 17 residues. CDR1 is SEHNR and CDR2 is FQNEAQ in the germline V gene (reference sequence). Trimming took 4 bases from V and 3 from J, leaving 21 bases between them. The CDR3 spells CASSSSTGTETKETQYF. As DNA, the CDR3 is TGTGCCAGCAGCTCATCAACCGGGACTGAAACCAAAGAGACCCAGTACTTC.

This clonotype appeared many times. The chain joins TRBV7-2 to TRBJ2-7, with 7 bases matching TRBD2. There are 14 residues in the CDR3. Germline-derived CDR1 and CDR2 are SGHTA and FQGNSA. The V and J ends lost 6 bases and 2 bases, in that order; junction bases with no gene match: 7. CDR3: CASRGEGSPYEQYF. The CDR3 DNA is TGTGCCAGCAGGGGGGAGGGGTCCCCCTACGAGCAGTACTTC.

This chain uses TRBV5-5 with TRBJ2-1, with 8 bases aligning to TRBD2. Germline lookup yields CDR1 SGHKS and CDR2 YYEKEE (reference sequence). Trimming removed 0 bases from V and 7 bases from J; junction bases left unmatched: 6. CDR3 size: 15 residues. This CDR3 reads CASSLVAGTGNEQFF. Written as DNA, the CDR3 is TGTGCCAGCAGCTTGGTAGCGGGGACGGGAAATGAGCAGTTCTTC.

As regards this clonotype: The junction does not match germline at one end; this may be a read error. The V gene is TRBV7-3, the J gene TRBJ2-2; D remains ambiguous. This CDR3 comprises 11 residues. The germline V gene has CDR1 SGHTA and CDR2 FQGTGA. The CDR3 sequence: CSSSLTGELFF. CDR3 DNA: TGTTCCAGCAGCTTGACCGGGGAGCTGTTTTTT.

This clonotype occurred many times. The gene calls are TRBV12-3 or TRBV12-4 and TRBJ1-2, with D unresolved. The ends were cut back, 4 bases at V and 7 bases at J, with 16 bases in the middle. The CDR3 has 14 amino acids. The CDR3 loop reads CASSSSLPLVGYTF. CDR3 coding DNA: TGTGCCAGCAGTTCCAGCCTCCCCCTCGTTGGCTACACCTTC.

On this clonotype itself: One junction end disagrees with the germline gene, perhaps due to a read error. The chain carries TRBV7-6 and TRBJ2-7, with D tentatively TRBD1 (5 bases). CDR3 length: 13 amino acids. Germline V gives CDR1 SGHVS, CDR2 FNYEAQ. CDR3 residues: CVSSLGRSYEQYF. CDR3 sequence (DNA): TGTGTCAGCAGCTTGGGGCGTTCCTACGAGCAGTACTTC.

The table lists this clonotype with many counts. The chain combines TRBV5-4 with TRBJ1-1, with D unresolved. The CDR3 is 14 amino acids. CDR1 and CDR2 (germline): SGHNT, YYREEE (reference sequence). The V gene lost 4 bases and the J gene lost 5 bases, with 15 bases spanning the gap. CDR3 nucleotides: TGTGCCAGCAGCCGAGCGTCGGATTATACTGAAGCTTTCTTT. Residues: CASSRASDYTEAFF.

This clonotype occurred many times. The chain links TRBV5-1 to TRBJ2-1, with 9 bases fitting TRBD1. CDR1 is SGHRS, CDR2 YFSETQ, per germline. This CDR3 region has 16 residues. V shed 4 bases and J 0 bases; nucleotides not matched to a gene: 5. The CDR3 sequence: CASSPGTGSSYNEQFF. The DNA for the CDR3 is TGCGCCAGCAGCCCTGGGACAGGGAGCTCCTACAATGAGCAGTTCTTC.

The rearrangement links TRBV7-8 to TRBJ2-1; a possible D gene is TRBD2 (7 bases). The V end was cut by 4 bases, the J end by 6 bases, with 22 bases between. From germline, CDR1 is SGHVS and CDR2 FQNEAQ. CDR3 length: 17 residues. The CDR3: CASSYIRGGGPGNEQFF. The CDR3 DNA is TGTGCCAGCAGCTACATCCGAGGGGGGGGACCGGGCAATGAGCAGTTCTTC. The variable domain in full, completed from reference TRBV7-8 and TRBJ2-1, reads GAGVSQSPRYKVAKRGQDVALRCDPISGHVSLFWYQQALGQGPEFLTYFQNEAQLDKSGLPSDRFFAERPEGSVSTLKIQRTQQEDSAVYLCASSYIRGGGPGNEQFFGPGTRLTVL.

This clonotype appeared many times. The chain recombines TRBV20-1 with TRBJ2-1; the match to TRBD2 covers 8 bases. Per germline, CDR1 DFQATT and CDR2 SNEGSKA (reference sequence). The CDR3 is made up of 14 amino acids. J lost 3 bases, V lost 5 bases, and 6 bases had no gene match. The CDR3 spells CSASGLDFYNEQFF. In DNA form, the CDR3 reads TGCAGTGCTTCGGGACTAGATTTCTACAATGAGCAGTTCTTC.